One and the same sample provided the 8 T cell receptor beta chains below, sequenced in a study of blood T cell repertoires in COVID-19. Profiling relied on immunoSEQ multiplex PCR, and the TCRdb table lists in-frame clones only, not all of them. The sample consists of 20,000 to 25,000 clones, around 80% of them appearing once. The sequenced sample consisted of peripheral blood. Receptors were obtained from a man in his sixties with active COVID-19.

The gene calls are TRBV6-5 and TRBJ1-5; 7 bases align to TRBD1. CDR1 is MNHEY, CDR2 SVGAGI, per germline. CDR3 length equals 13 residues. V lost 10 bases and J lost 4; bases outside the gene matches: 7. This CDR3 reads CATAEQGNQPQHF. In nucleotides, the CDR3 is TGTGCCACCGCAGAACAGGGGAATCAGCCCCAGCATTTT.

The chain's CDR3 is CASSLGDHRDQETQYF. The CDR3 DNA is TGTGCCAGCAGTTTGGGCGACCACAGGGACCAAGAGACCCAGTACTTC. This rearrangement joins TRBV6-5 to TRBJ2-5; tentatively, D is TRBD1 (6 bases). CDR1 and CDR2 (germline): MNHEY, SVGAGI. Trimming removed 4 bases at V and 0 bases at J, with 15 bases between. The CDR3 spans 16 residues.

The chain uses TRBV5-4 and TRBJ2-5, with D perhaps TRBD2 (7 bases). The CDR3 sequence is 16 residues long. Trimming cost V 0 bases and J 5 bases, with 17 bases left between them. Germline CDR1 reads SGHNT; CDR2 reads YYREEE (reference sequence). The CDR3 loop reads CASSLAGGGGGETQYF. DNA for the CDR3: TGTGCCAGCAGCTTGGCAGGAGGGGGGGGCGGCGAGACCCAGTACTTC.

The chain combines TRBV3-1 (or the pseudogene TRBV3-2) with TRBJ1-3; 11 bases map to TRBD1. The V gene end was trimmed by 2 bases and the J gene end by 4 bases; junction bases not matched to a gene: 4. Germline CDR1 reads LGHDT; CDR2 reads YNNKEL (reference sequence). The CDR3 length is 16 residues. The DNA for the CDR3 is TGTGCCAGCAGCCAATCGGACAGGGGGCACGGAAACACCATATATTTT. Its protein product is CASSQSDRGHGNTIYF.

The chain has TRBV2 and TRBJ1-4, with 7 bases identical to TRBD1. Trimming took 4 bases from V and 5 from J; bases not matched to a gene: 1. The CDR3 contains 13 residues. CDR1 and CDR2 from the germline V gene are SNHLY and FYNNEI. The CDR3: CASSAQGNEKLFF. The DNA of the CDR3 is TGTGCCAGCAGTGCACAGGGGAATGAAAAACTGTTTTTT.

As DNA, the CDR3 is TGTGCCAGCAGTGAATGGGGCAGGGGCTACGAGCAGTACTTC. It codes for CASSEWGRGYEQYF. The chain joins TRBV25-1 to TRBJ2-7, with TRBD1 as a possible D gene (6 bases). Germline V gives CDR1 MGHDK, CDR2 SYGVNS. The V and J ends lost 1 base and 3 bases respectively, with 10 bases between them. CDR3 length: 14 amino acids.

The rearrangement joins TRBV7-8 to TRBJ2-3; D might be TRBD2 (5 bases). The V gene lost 5 bases and the J gene lost 2 bases, with 20 bases spanning the gap. The CDR3 totals 17 residues. From germline, CDR1 is SGHVS and CDR2 FQNEAQ. DNA for the CDR3: TGTGCCAGCAGCCGAACGTTCTCCGGGATGGCCACAGATACGCAGTATTTT. Protein sequence: CASSRTFSGMATDTQYF.

The V and J genes are TRBV5-5 and TRBJ1-2; D is unclear. The CDR3 is 13 residues long. V was clipped by 4 bases and J by 7 bases, with 14 bases between them. Looked up from germline, CDR1 is SGHKS and CDR2 is YYEKEE (reference sequence). CDR3 protein: CASSPLEHAGYTF. DNA for the CDR3: TGTGCCAGCAGCCCCCTCGAGCACGCTGGCTACACCTTC.